This TCR beta chain emerged from a study of blood T cell repertoires in COVID-19. Across the whole study: From T cells, B-cell-depleted T cells, or PBMCs came the material, which was cDNA or gDNA.

The CDR3 sequence is 14 residues long. J was trimmed by 5 bases and V by 2 bases; bases with no gene match: 5. The germline CDR1 and CDR2 sequences are SEHNR and FQNEAQ (reference sequence). As originally analysed: Scientists estimated how many nucleated cells there were by amplifying reference gene primers. TCRdb keeps only in-frame clones here, not all; method: immunoSEQ multiplex PCR. That table is the source of V, J and clone size, and D and trimming were worked out from the DNA. Among some 150,000 clones listed, about 76% were seen once. The sample was peripheral blood. The rearrangement joins TRBV7-9 to TRBJ2-5, with TRBD1 identical over 7 bases. The clonotype originates from a woman aged 55-69 years with active or convalescent COVID-19. In nucleotides, the CDR3 is TGTGCCAGCAGCTTACAGGGGGTAGGGGAGACCCAGTACTTC. Protein product: CASSLQGVGETQYF.